This T cell receptor beta chain was documented in a study of blood T cell repertoires in COVID-19. Overall study context: PBMCs, B-cell-depleted T cells, or T cells were the source of the cDNA or gDNA that made up the material.

Two negative PCRs, clearance, or symptom resolution were required of recovered Cohort 3 donors. Trimming left V 6 bases short and J 3 bases short, with 14 bases between. CDR3 length equals 14 residues. Germline-derived CDR1 and CDR2 are KGHSH and LQKENI. Clones were read by immunoSEQ multiplex PCR, and TCRdb kept only the in-frame ones, dropping some. The sample lists approximately 210,000 clones, 82% seen once, with approximately 3.1% in the top ten. This clone was observed once. Sequencing was done on a sample of PBMCs or T cells enriched from blood (not recorded which). The clonotype comes from a woman aged 55-70 years who had recovered from COVID-19. The chain carries TRBV18 and TRBJ1-1; D not resolved. The chain's CDR3 is CASSGGPKDTEAFF. The DNA for the CDR3 is TGTGCCAGCTCCGGAGGCCCAAAGGACACTGAAGCTTTCTTT.